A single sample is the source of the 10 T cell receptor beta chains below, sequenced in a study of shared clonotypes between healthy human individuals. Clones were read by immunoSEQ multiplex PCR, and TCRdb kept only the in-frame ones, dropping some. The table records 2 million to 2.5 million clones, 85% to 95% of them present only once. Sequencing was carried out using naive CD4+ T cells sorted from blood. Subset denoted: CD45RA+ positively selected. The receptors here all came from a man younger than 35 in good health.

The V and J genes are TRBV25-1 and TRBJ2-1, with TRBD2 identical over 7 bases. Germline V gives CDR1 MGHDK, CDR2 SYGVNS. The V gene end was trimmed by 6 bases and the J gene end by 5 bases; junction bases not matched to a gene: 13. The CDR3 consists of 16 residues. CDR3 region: CASSPPGTSAHNEQFF. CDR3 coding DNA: TGTGCCAGCAGCCCCCCGGGAACTAGCGCCCACAATGAGCAGTTCTTC.

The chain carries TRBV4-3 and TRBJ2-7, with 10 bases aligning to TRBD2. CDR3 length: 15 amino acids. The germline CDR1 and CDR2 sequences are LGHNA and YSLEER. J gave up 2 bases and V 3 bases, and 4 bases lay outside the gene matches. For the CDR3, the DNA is TGCGCCAGCAGCCAGCAGCGGGAGGGTCCCTACGAGCAGTACTTC. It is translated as CASSQQREGPYEQYF.

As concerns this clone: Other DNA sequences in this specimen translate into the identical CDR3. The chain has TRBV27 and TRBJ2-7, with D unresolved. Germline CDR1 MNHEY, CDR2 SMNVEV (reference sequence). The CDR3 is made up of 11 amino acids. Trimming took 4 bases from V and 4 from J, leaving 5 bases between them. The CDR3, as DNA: TGTGCCAGCAGTTCTCCATACGAGCAGTACTTC. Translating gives CASSSPYEQYF.

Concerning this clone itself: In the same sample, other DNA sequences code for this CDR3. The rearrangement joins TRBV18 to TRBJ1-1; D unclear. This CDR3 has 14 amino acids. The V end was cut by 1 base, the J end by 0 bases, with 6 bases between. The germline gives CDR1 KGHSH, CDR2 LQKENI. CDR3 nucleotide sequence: TGTGCCAGCTCACCACAGGAATTGAACACTGAAGCTTTCTTT. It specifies CASSPQELNTEAFF. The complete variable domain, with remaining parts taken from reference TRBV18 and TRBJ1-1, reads NAGVMQNPRHLVRRRGQEARLRCSPMKGHSHVYWYRQLPEEGLKFMVYLQKENIIDESGMPKERFSAEFPKEGPSILRIQQVVRGDSAAYFCASSPQELNTEAFFGQGTRLTVV.

The CDR3: CASSRGPQGTDTQYF. Here the CDR3 DNA reads TGTGCCAGCAGCCGGGGCCCGCAAGGAACAGATACGCAGTATTTT. The chain employs TRBV5-4 and TRBJ2-3, with D perhaps TRBD1 or TRBD2 (5 bases each). Looked up from germline, CDR1 is SGHNT and CDR2 is YYREEE (reference sequence). The V end was cut by 4 bases, the J end by 3 bases, with 15 bases between. The CDR3 covers 15 residues.

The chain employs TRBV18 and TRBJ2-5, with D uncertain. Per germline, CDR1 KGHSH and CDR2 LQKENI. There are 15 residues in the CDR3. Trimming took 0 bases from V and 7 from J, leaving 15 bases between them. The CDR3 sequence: CASSPPSSPAGTQYF. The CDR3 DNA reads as TGTGCCAGCTCACCACCGAGCAGCCCCGCAGGGACCCAGTACTTC.

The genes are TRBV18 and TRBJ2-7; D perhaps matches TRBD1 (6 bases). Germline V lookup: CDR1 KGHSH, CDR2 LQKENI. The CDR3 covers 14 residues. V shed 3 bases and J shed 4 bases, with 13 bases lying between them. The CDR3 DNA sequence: TGTGCCAGCTCACCGACTTCGGGACAATACGAGCAGTACTTC. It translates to CASSPTSGQYEQYF.

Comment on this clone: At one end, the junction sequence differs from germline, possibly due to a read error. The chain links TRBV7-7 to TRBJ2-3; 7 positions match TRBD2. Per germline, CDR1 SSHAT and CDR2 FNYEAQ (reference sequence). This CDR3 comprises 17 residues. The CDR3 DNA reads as TGTGCTAGCAGCTTAGGTACCCAGCGGGGAAACACAGATACGCAGTATTTT. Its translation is CASSLGTQRGNTDTQYF.

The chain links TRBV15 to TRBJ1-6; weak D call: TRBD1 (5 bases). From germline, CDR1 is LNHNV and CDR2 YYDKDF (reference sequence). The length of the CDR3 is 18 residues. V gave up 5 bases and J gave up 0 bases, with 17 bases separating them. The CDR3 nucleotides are TGTGCCACCAGCGGTCCCGTCGGGGGAAGCTCCTATAATTCACCCCTCCACTTT. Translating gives CATSGPVGGSSYNSPLHF.

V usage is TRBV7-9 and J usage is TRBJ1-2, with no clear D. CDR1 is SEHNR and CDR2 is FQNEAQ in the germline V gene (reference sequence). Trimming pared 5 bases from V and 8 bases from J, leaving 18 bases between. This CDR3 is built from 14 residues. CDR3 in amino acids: CASSLTTNGGGYTF. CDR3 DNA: TGTGCCAGCAGCCTTACAACTAACGGAGGAGGCTACACCTTC. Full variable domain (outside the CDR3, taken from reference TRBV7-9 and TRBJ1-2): DTGVSQNPRHKITKRGQNVTFRCDPISEHNRLYWYRQTLGQGPEFLTYFQNEAQLEKSRLLSDRFSAERPKGSFSTLEIQRTEQGDSAMYLCASSLTTNGGGYTFGSGTRLTVV.